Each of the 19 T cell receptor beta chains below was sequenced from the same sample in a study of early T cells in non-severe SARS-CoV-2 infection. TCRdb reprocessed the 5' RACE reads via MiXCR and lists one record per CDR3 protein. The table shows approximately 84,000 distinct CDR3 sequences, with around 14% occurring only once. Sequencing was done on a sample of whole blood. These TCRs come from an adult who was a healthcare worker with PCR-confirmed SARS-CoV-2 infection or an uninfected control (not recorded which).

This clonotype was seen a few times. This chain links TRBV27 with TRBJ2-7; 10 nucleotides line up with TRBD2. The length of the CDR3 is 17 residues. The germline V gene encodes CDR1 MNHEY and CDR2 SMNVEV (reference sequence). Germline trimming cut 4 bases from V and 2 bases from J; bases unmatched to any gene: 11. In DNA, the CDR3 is TGTGCCAGCAGTTCGGTTCGGAGCGGGAGGGCCACCTACGAGCAGTACTTC. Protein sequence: CASSSVRSGRATYEQYF.

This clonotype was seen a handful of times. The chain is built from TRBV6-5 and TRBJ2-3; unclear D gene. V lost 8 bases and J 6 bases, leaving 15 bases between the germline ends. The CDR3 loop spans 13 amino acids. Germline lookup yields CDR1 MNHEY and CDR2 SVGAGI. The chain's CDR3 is CASAPSGPDTQYF. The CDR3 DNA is TGTGCCAGCGCGCCATCAGGCCCGGATACGCAGTATTTT.

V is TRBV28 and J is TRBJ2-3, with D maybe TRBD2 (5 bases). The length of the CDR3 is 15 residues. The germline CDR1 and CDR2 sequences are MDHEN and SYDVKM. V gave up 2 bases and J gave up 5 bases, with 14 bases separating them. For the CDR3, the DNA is TGTGCCAGCAGTTTACAGCGGTCGTCCCGAGATACGCAGTATTTT. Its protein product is CASSLQRSSRDTQYF.

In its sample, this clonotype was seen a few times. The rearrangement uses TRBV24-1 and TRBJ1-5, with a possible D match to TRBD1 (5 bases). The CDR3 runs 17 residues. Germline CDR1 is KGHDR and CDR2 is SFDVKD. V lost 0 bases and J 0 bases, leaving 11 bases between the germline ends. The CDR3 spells CATSDLQGTGSNQPQHF. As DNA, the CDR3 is TGTGCCACCAGTGATTTGCAAGGGACGGGTAGCAATCAGCCCCAGCATTTT.

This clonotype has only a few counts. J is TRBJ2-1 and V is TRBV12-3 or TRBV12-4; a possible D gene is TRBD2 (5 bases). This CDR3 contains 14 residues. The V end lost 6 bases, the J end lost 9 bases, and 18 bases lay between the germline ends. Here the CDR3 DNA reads TGTGCCAGCAGCTCGACTATAGGTCTCGGTGAGCAGTTCTTC. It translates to CASSSTIGLGEQFF.

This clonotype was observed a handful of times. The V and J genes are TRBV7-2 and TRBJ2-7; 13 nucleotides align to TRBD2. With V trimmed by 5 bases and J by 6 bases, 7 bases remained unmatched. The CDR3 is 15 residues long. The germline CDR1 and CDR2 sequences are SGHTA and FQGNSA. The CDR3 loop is CASSRTSGGQSEQYF. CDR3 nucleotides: TGTGCCAGCAGCCGGACTAGCGGGGGCCAGAGCGAGCAGTACTTC.

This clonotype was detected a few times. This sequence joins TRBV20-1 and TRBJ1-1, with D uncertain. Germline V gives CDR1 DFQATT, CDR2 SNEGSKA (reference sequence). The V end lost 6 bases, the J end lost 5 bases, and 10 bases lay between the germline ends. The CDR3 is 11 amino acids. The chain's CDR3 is CSALARTEAFF. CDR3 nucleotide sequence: TGCAGTGCCCTGGCGCGTACTGAAGCTTTCTTT.

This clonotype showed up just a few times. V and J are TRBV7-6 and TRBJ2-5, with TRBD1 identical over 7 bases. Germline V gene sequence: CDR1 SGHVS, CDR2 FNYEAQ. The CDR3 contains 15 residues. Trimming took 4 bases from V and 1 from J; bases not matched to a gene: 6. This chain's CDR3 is CASSSTGQFQETQYF. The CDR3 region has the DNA TGTGCCAGCAGCTCGACGGGACAGTTCCAAGAGACCCAGTACTTC.

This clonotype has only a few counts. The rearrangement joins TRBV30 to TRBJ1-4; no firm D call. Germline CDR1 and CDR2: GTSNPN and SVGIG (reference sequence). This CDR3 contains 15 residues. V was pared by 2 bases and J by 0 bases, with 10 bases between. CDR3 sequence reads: CAWSYGRATNEKLFF. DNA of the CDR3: TGTGCCTGGAGTTACGGCCGGGCAACTAATGAAAAACTGTTTTTT.

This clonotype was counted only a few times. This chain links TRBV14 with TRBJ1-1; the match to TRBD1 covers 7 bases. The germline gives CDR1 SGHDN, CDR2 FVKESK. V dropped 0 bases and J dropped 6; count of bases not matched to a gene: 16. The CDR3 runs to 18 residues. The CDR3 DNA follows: TGTGCCAGCAGCCAAGAAGGGTTTCGGGCAGGGGGATTAGCTGAAGCTTTCTTT. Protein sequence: CASSQEGFRAGGLAEAFF.

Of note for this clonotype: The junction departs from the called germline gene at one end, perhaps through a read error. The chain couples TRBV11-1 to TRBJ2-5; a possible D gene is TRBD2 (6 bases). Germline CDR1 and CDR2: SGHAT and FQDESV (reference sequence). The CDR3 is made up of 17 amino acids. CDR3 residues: CASSLPSGGALQETQNF. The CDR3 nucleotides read TGTGCCAGCAGCTTACCGAGTGGCGGGGCTCTCCAAGAGACCCAGAACTTC.

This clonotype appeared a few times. The CDR3 DNA is TGCGCCAGCAGCCAAGATGGGCGGACAGGGGCGAAGGAGCAGTACTTC. Amino acid sequence: CASSQDGRTGAKEQYF. The V gene is TRBV4-1, the J gene TRBJ2-7; 9 positions agree with TRBD1. The germline gives CDR1 MGHRA, CDR2 YSYEKL. CDR3 length equals 16 residues. V trimming: 0 bases; J trimming: 7 bases; junction bases outside the gene matches: 10.

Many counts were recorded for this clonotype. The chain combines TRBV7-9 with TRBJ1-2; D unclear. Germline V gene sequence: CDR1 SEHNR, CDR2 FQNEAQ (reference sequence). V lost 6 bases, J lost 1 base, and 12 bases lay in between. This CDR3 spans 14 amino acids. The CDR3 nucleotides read TGTGCCAGCAGGGGGATGCAGAATAACTATGGCTACACCTTC. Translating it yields CASRGMQNNYGYTF.

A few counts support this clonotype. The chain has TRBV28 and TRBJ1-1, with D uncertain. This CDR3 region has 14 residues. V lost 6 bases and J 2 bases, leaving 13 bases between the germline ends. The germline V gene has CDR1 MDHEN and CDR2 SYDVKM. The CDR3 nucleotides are TGTGCCAGCAGGCCAAGGTGGTTCAACACTGAAGCTTTCTTT. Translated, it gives CASRPRWFNTEAFF.

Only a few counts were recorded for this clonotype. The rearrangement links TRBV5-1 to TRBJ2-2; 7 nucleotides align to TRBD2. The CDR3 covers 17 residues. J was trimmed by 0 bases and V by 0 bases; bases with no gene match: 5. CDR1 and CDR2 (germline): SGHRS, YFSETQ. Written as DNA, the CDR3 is TGCGCCAGCAGCTTGGCGGGGGGTTTACCGAACACCGGGGAGCTGTTTTTT. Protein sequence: CASSLAGGLPNTGELFF.

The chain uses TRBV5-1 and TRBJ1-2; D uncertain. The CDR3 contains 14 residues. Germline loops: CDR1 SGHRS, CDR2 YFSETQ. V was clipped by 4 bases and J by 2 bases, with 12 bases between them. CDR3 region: CASSPLDTNYGYTF. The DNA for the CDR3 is TGCGCCAGCAGCCCCCTAGACACCAACTATGGCTACACCTTC.

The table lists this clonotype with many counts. CDR3 nucleotide sequence: TGTGCCTGGAGTATAGCATACGAGCAGTACTTC. Protein product: CAWSIAYEQYF. J is TRBJ2-7 and V is TRBV30; D is unclear. The CDR3 has 11 amino acids. V was shortened by 2 bases and J by 4 bases, with 6 bases between the two germline ends. Per the germline V gene, CDR1 is GTSNPN and CDR2 is SVGIG (reference sequence).

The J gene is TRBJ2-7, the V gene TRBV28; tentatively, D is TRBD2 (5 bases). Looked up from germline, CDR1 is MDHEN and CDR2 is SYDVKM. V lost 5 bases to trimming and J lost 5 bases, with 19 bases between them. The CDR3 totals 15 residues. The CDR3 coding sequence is TGTGCCAGCAGTCCCTGGGGAGCGTCCGTCGACGAGCAGTACTTC. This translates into CASSPWGASVDEQYF.

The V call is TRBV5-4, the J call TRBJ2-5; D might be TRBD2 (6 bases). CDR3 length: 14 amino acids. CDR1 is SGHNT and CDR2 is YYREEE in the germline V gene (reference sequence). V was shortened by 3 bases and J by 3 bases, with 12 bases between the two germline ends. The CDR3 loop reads CASSSAQREETQYF. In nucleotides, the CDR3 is TGTGCCAGCAGCTCTGCGCAGCGGGAAGAGACCCAGTACTTC.